This T cell receptor (beta chain) was sequenced in a study of human T cells and chemical hapten exposure. Study-wide context: In the sensitization step, 2% DPC was placed on 2 cm by 2 cm of upper inner arm skin.

This clonotype has at least ten counts. In germline, CDR1 is MDHEN, CDR2 SYDVKM. The CDR3 is made up of 14 amino acids. V was clipped by 11 bases and J by 2 bases; unmatched bases: 9. Each CDR3 protein gets one entry after TCRdb re-called the RACE reads with MiXCR. The sample yields under 50,000 distinct CDR3 sequences, roughly an eighth seen once. The time point was: patch test 3, about 24 weeks after DPC sensitization. Described treatment: therapeutic diphenylcyclopropenone sensitization with weekly scalp DPC. It was unfractionated whole blood from which total RNA was extracted. The sequence was collected from a woman between 35 and 50 years old with alopecia areata. Some clones in this sample may be carry-over from other donors' samples. The gene calls are TRBV28 and TRBJ2-1; 7 bases fit TRBD2. The material sequenced was whole blood, taken in connection with sensitization to the hapten diphenylcyclopropenone (DPC). The CDR3 DNA reads as TGTGCCGTAAGGGGAGGGGCGACCTACAATGAGCAGTTCTTC. This codes for CAVRGGATYNEQFF.